Below, one T cell receptor (beta chain) is given with its context. Its antigen is currently unknown. This sample stems from a study of T cell responses to AZD1222 COVID-19 vaccine. Overall study results and limits: Clonal diversity was possibly underestimated; the donors were predominantly white British and more often female. Unmutated variant regions are reportedly targeted by nearly half of spike-specific TCRs.

The length of the CDR3 is 14 residues. Germline V CDR1 and CDR2: MDHEN, SYDVKM. V was clipped by 7 bases and J by 7 bases, with 17 bases between them. This table comes from immunoSEQ multiplex PCR, and its TCRdb copy is limited to in-frame clones, with some not included. Found here are over 60,000 clones, around 90% of them singletons; the top ten hold about 25%. The chain combines TRBV28 with TRBJ2-1; no clear D. The sample here was peripheral blood, taken on day 0 of AZD1222 vaccination. This TCR came from an adult in good health. The CDR3 nucleotides read TGTGCCAGCATCTCCACCGGCAAAAGAAATGAGCAGTTCTTC. Encoded protein: CASISTGKRNEQFF.